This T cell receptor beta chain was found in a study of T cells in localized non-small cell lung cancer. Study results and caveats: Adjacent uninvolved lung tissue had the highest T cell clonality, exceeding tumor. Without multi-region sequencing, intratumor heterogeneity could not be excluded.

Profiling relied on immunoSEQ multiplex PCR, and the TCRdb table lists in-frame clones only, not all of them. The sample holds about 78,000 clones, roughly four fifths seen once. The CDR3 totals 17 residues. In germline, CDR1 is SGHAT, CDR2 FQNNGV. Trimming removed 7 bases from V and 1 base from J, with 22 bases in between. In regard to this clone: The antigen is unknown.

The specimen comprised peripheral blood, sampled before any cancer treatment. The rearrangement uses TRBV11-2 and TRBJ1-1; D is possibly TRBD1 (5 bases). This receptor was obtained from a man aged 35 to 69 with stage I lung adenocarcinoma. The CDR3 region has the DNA TGTGCCAGCACCGGCGGCAGGGACGTTTGGGAGAACACTGAAGCTTTCTTT. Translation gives CASTGGRDVWENTEAFF.